This TCR beta chain was captured in a study of T cell repertoires in cytomegalovirus infection. At the level of the study: The public TCR beta signatures pointed to both CMV infection and matching HLA type.

Each CDR3 protein gets one entry after TCRdb re-called the reads with MiXCR. The sample lists 90,000 to 120,000 distinct CDR3 sequences, roughly two fifths seen once, with just under 75% in the top ten. Notes on this clonotype: Its antigen is currently unknown.

This CDR3 comprises 15 residues. V lost 3 bases, J lost 3 bases, and 4 bases stayed unmatched. In germline, CDR1 is SGHAT, CDR2 FQNNGV. The chain uses TRBV11-2 and TRBJ2-1; 8 bases line up with TRBD1. This sample comprised CD8+ T cells from cultured PBMCs, obtained from culture after CMV antigen stimulation. This receptor was taken from a human donor in good health (CMV status not recorded). Some clones in this sample may be carry-over from other donors' samples. The CDR3 nucleotides are TGTGCCAGCAGCTTGTCGGGGACAGGCTACAATGAGCAGTTCTTC. Its protein product is CASSLSGTGYNEQFF.